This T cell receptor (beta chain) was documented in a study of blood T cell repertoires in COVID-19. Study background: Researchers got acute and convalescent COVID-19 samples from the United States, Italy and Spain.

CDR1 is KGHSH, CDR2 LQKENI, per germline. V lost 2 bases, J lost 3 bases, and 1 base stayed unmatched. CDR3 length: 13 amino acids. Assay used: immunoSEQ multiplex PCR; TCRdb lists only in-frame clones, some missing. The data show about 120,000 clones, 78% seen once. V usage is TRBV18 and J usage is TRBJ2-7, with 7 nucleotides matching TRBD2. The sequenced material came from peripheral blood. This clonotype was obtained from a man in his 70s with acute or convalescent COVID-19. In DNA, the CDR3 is TGTGCCAGCTCACCAGGGACTAACTACGAGCAGTACTTC. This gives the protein CASSPGTNYEQYF. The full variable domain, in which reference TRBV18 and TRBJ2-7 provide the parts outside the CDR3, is NAGVMQNPRHLVRRRGQEARLRCSPMKGHSHVYWYRQLPEEGLKFMVYLQKENIIDESGMPKERFSAEFPKEGPSILRIQQVVRGDSAAYFCASSPGTNYEQYFGPGTRLTVT.